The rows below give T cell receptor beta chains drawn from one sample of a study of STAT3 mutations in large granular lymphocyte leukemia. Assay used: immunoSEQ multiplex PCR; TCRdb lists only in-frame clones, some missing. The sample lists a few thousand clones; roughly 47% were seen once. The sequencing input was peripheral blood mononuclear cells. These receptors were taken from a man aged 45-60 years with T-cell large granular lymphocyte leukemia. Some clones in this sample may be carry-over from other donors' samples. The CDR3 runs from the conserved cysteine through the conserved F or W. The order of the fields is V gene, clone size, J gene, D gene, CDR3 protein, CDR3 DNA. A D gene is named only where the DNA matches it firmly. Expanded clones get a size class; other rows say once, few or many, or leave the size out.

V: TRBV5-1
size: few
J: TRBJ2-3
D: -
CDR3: CASSGGSGGNTQYF
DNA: TGCGCCAGCAGTGGGGGATCCGGCGGAAATACGCAGTATTTT

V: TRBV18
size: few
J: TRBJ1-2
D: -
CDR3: CASSPQGRGNYGYTF
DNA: TGTGCCAGCTCACCACAAGGTAGGGGTAACTATGGCTACACCTTC

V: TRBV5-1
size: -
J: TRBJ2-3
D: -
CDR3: CASSSSPPDTQYF
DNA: TGCGCCAGCAGCTCTAGCCCCCCAGATACGCAGTATTTT

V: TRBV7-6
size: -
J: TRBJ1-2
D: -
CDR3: CASSPQGNYGYTF
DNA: TGTGCCAGCAGTCCTCAGGGGAACTATGGCTACACCTTC

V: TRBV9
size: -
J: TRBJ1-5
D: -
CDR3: CASSAGKGSNQPQHF
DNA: TGTGCCAGCAGTGCTGGGAAAGGGAGCAATCAGCCCCAGCATTTT

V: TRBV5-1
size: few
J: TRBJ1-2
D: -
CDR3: CASSLPGRNYGYTF
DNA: TGCGCCAGCAGCTTGCCAGGGAGGAACTATGGCTACACCTTC

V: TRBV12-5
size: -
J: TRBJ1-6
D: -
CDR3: CASGLVLSQGLDNSPLHF
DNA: TGTGCTAGTGGTTTGGTACTTAGCCAGGGACTGGATAATTCACCCCTCCACTTT

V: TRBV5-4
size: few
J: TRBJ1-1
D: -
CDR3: CASSSQGFTEAFF
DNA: TGTGCCAGCAGCTCACAGGGTTTCACTGAAGCTTTCTTT

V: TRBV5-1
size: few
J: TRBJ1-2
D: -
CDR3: CASSDISSTMGYTF
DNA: TGCGCCAGCAGCGATATTAGCTCAACGATGGGCTACACCTTC

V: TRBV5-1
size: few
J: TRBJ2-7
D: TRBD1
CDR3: CASSFGQDEQYF
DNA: TGCGCCAGCAGCTTTGGACAGGACGAGCAGTACTTC

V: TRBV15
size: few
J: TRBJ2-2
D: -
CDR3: CATSRLVAGTGELFF
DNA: TGTGCCACCAGCAGACTGGTAGCTGGCACCGGGGAGCTGTTTTTT

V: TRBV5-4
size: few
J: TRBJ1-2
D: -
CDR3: CASSLETGNYGYTF
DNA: TGTGCCAGCAGCTTGGAAACAGGGAACTATGGCTACACCTTC

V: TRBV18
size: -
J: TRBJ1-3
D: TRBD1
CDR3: CASSVDRGHDF
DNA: TGTGCCAGCTCAGTTGACAGGGGACACGATTTT

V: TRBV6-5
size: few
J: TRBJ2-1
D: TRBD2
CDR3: CASMGSGRYQFF
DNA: TGTGCCAGCATGGGTAGCGGGAGATATCAGTTCTTC

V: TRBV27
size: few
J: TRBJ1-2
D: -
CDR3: CASSPRIGYGYTF
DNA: TGTGCCAGCAGCCCCAGGATAGGATATGGCTACACCTTC

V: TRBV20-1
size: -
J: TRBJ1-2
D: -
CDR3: CSAPGDYGYTF
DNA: TGCAGTGCCCCTGGGGACTATGGCTACACCTTC

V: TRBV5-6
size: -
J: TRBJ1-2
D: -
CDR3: CASSLATAGLYGYTF
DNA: TGTGCCAGCAGCTTGGCCACGGCGGGATTATATGGCTACACCTTC

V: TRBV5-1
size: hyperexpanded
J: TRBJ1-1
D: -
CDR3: CASSLSWNTEAFF
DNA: TGCGCCAGCAGTTTATCCTGGAACACTGAAGCTTTCTTT

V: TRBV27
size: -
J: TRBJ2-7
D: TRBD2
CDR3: CASSYATSGDEQYF
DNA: TGTGCCAGCAGTTATGCGACTAGCGGGGACGAGCAGTACTTC

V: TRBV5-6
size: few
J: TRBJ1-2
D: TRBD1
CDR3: CASSLGQGVYGYTF
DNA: TGTGCCAGCAGCCTTGGACAGGGAGTCTATGGCTACACCTTC

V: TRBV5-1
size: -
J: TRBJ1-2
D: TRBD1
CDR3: CASSLQGAYGYTF
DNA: TGCGCCAGCAGCCTACAGGGGGCCTATGGCTACACCTTC

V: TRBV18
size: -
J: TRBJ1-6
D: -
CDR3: CASSPQGSSYNSPLHF
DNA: TGTGCCAGCTCACCGCAGGGTAGCTCCTATAATTCACCCCTCCACTTT

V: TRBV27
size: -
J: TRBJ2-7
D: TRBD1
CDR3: CASSPGRDRAAYEQYF
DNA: TGTGCCAGCAGTCCGGGTCGGGACAGGGCGGCCTACGAGCAGTACTTC

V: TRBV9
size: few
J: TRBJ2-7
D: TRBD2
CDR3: CASSARAGGAYEQYF
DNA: TGTGCCAGCAGCGCACGGGCGGGGGGCGCCTACGAGCAGTACTTC

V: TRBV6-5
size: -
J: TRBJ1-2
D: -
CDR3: CASSQPNYGYTF
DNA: TGTGCCAGCAGTCAACCTAACTATGGCTACACCTTC

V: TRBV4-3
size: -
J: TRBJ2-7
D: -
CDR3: CASSLGWGRIGYEQYF
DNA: TGCGCCAGCAGCCTGGGGTGGGGGAGAATAGGGTACGAGCAGTACTTC

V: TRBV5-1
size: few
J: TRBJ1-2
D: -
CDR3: CASSWDYYYGYTF
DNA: TGCGCCAGCAGCTGGGACTATTACTATGGCTACACCTTC

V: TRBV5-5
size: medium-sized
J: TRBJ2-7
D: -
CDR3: CASSLAPTVAYEQYF
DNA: TGTGCCAGCAGCTTGGCCCCGACAGTGGCCTACGAGCAGTACTTC

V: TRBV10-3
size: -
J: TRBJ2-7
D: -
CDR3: CAISTRERDEQYF
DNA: TGTGCCATCAGCACCCGGGAGCGGGACGAGCAGTACTTC

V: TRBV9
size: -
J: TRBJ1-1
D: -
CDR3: CASSPQGPNTEAFF
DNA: TGTGCCAGCAGCCCCCAGGGCCCGAACACTGAAGCTTTCTTT

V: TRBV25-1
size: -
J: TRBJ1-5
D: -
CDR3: CASNGDGGWQPQHF
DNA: TGTGCCAGCAACGGGGACGGGGGCTGGCAGCCCCAGCATTTT

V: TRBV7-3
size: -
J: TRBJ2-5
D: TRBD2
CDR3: CASNRLAEETQYF
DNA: TGTGCCAGCAACCGACTAGCGGAAGAGACCCAGTACTTC

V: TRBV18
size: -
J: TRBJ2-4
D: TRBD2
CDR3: CASSPLAGVRENIQYF
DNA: TGTGCCAGCTCACCACTTGCGGGGGTTCGGGAAAACATTCAGTACTTC

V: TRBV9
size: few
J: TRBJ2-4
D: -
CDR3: CASSVVGNLWDIQYF
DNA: TGTGCCAGCAGCGTAGTCGGCAACCTCTGGGACATTCAGTACTTC

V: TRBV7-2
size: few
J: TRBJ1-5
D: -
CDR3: CASSFPAGVGNQPQHF
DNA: TGTGCCAGCAGCTTCCCAGCAGGGGTGGGCAATCAGCCCCAGCATTTT